The present T cell receptor (beta chain) was sequenced within a study of T cells in Graves' hyperthyroidism and ophthalmopathy. Clinical symptoms, serum thyroxine, TRAb, thyroid ultrasound and orbital computed tomography established diagnosis. Amplified TCR beta CDR3 regions derived from RNA transcripts. The HTBI primer set served for first-round RT-PCR of the TCR CDR3. TCRdb passed the multiplex PCR reads through MiXCR, listing each CDR3 protein once. The sample includes 600,000 to 650,000 distinct CDR3 sequences, roughly 20% of them seen just once. A remark on this clonotype: Its antigen is not identified.

Germline CDR1 reads MNHEY; CDR2 reads SMNVEV (reference sequence). The CDR3 loop spans 14 amino acids. The ends were cut back, 3 bases at V and 7 bases at J, with 15 bases in the middle. Overall study findings and caveats: Model predictions of ophthalmopathy came a median about 6.3 months before onset. A model of 13 V-J features distinguished ophthalmopathy from stable hyperthyroidism.

Specimen: blood. This chain connects TRBV27 to TRBJ1-2; possibly TRBD1 for D (5 bases). The clonotype was recovered from a man aged 25-45 years with Graves' ophthalmopathy. The CDR3 loop is CASSFSSREGGYTF. As DNA, the CDR3 is TGTGCCAGCAGTTTCAGTTCCAGGGAGGGTGGCTACACCTTC.